A selection of T cell receptor beta chains follows, all from one sample in a study of T cell responses to AZD1222 COVID-19 vaccine. The method was immunoSEQ multiplex PCR; TCRdb's version includes in-frame clones alone and lacks a portion of them. The sample contains about 79,000 clones, 80% to 90% of which appear only once. The sample consisted of peripheral blood, taken 28 days after the second AZD1222 dose. All receptors derive from an adult who received the AZD1222 COVID-19 vaccine. Each CDR3 is given without its conserved first and last residue. The size field is filled for only some rows; it gives once, few, many or a size class.

ASSEGRGLHSGANVLT,TRBV5-1,once,TRBJ2-6,16
ASSVDAISTDTQY,TRBV9,-,TRBJ2-3,13
ASSSGTGIRELF,TRBV28,-,TRBJ2-2,12
ASSYQSDGSPLH,TRBV6-5,-,TRBJ1-6,12
ASSPLFGRTDTQY,TRBV5-4,-,TRBJ2-3,13
ASSSGDQPQH,TRBV6-5,-,TRBJ1-5,10
ASSSVRGSGSSGNTIY,TRBV5-5,-,TRBJ1-3,16
ASSLARTNGF,TRBV12-3/TRBV12-4,-,TRBJ1-1,10
ASSPGATAEAF,TRBV3-1/TRBV3-2,-,TRBJ1-1,11
ASSLEGEGYGYT,TRBV7-8,-,TRBJ1-2,12
ASDRENTEAF,TRBV6-5,-,TRBJ1-1,10
ASSDDSSYEQY,TRBV2,-,TRBJ2-7,11
ASSRGGPGEQF,TRBV7-8,-,TRBJ2-1,11
ASSLFGADYEQY,TRBV5-4,-,TRBJ2-7,12
ATSRERAEVTEAF,TRBV15,-,TRBJ1-1,13
ASSQDVRIGGHEQF,TRBV3-1/TRBV3-2,-,TRBJ2-1,14
ASSGVGASNQPQH,TRBV6-6,-,TRBJ1-5,13
ASTRQGDEQY,TRBV28,few,TRBJ2-7,10
ASRNRGGLGEQY,TRBV6-5,-,TRBJ2-7,12